These T cell receptor beta chains were read from a single sample in a study of T cells in Graves' hyperthyroidism and ophthalmopathy. TCRdb used MiXCR to reprocess the multiplex PCR reads, holding one entry per CDR3 protein. Among 250,000 to 300,000 distinct CDR3 sequences listed, roughly 15% were seen once. The sample comprised blood. The receptors stem from a woman aged 40 to 50 with Graves' hyperthyroidism. The CDR3 runs from the conserved cysteine through the conserved F or W. D genes are given only for firm matches. Where a row states a size, it is once, few, many or the class of an expanded clone; other rows omit it.

V	size	J	D	CDR3	DNA
TRBV5-5	few	TRBJ2-7	TRBD2	CASTTRLAGAPVSYEQYF	TGTGCCAGCACCACTAGACTAGCGGGAGCCCCTGTCTCCTACGAGCAGTACTTC
TRBV2	many	TRBJ1-2	NA	CASGADYGYTF	TGTGCCTCCGGGGCTGACTATGGCTACACCTTC
TRBV20-1	NA	TRBJ1-5	TRBD1	CSASKSGQGANINQPQHF	TGCAGTGCTAGTAAGTCGGGACAGGGGGCGAATATCAATCAGCCCCAGCATTTT
TRBV27	many	TRBJ2-1	TRBD2	CASSTRTSGVYNEQFF	TGTGCCAGCAGTACCAGGACTAGCGGGGTGTACAATGAGCAGTTCTTC
TRBV29-1	NA	TRBJ2-5	TRBD1	CSVVGQVTRETQYF	TGCAGCGTTGTAGGACAGGTTACTAGAGAGACCCAGTACTTC
TRBV19	many	TRBJ1-1	NA	CASRLIGPNTEAFF	TGTGCCAGTAGGCTGATCGGGCCGAACACTGAAGCTTTCTTT
TRBV27	many	TRBJ1-4	NA	CASSLTGIATNEKLFF	TGTGCCAGCAGCCTCACCGGGATTGCAACTAATGAAAAACTGTTTTTT
TRBV12-3/TRBV12-4	many	TRBJ2-5	TRBD1	CASSLGTGRQETQYF	TGTGCCAGCAGTCTCGGGACAGGCCGACAAGAGACCCAGTACTTC
TRBV7-8	medium-sized	TRBJ1-5	TRBD1	CASSGPRGWNQPQHF	TGTGCCAGCAGTGGACCCAGGGGGTGGAATCAGCCCCAGCATTTT
TRBV15	NA	TRBJ2-7	NA	CATSSGRGPYEQYF	TGTGCCACCAGCAGCGGGCGGGGCCCCTACGAGCAGTACTTC
TRBV6-2/TRBV6-3	NA	TRBJ2-3	NA	CASRPLSTDTQYF	TGTGCCAGCAGGCCCCTTAGCACAGATACGCAGTATTTT
TRBV20-1	many	TRBJ2-1	TRBD2	CSARGLAGTYNEQFF	TGCAGTGCTAGGGGACTAGCGGGAACCTACAATGAGCAGTTCTTC
TRBV20-1	NA	TRBJ2-2	NA	CSAEFGWDLNTGELFF	TGCAGTGCTGAGTTTGGGTGGGACCTAAACACCGGGGAGCTGTTTTTT
TRBV10-2	NA	TRBJ1-2	TRBD1	CATEDTGDGYTF	TGCGCCACAGAAGATACAGGGGATGGCTACACCTTC
TRBV29-1	many	TRBJ2-7	NA	CSVVPGSTGHEQYF	TGCAGCGTTGTACCAGGGTCAACGGGCCACGAGCAGTACTTC
TRBV7-2	NA	TRBJ2-5	NA	CASSRQDQGTQYF	TGTGCCAGCAGCCGACAGGATCAGGGGACCCAGTACTTC
TRBV12-3/TRBV12-4	many	TRBJ1-1	NA	CASSYSTANTEAFF	TGTGCCAGCAGCTACTCGACTGCGAACACTGAAGCTTTCTTT
TRBV30	few	TRBJ2-7	NA	CAWSDDSYEQYF	TGTGCCTGGAGTGATGATTCCTACGAGCAGTACTTC
TRBV28	many	TRBJ2-3	NA	CASSLGRDTQYF	TGTGCCAGCAGTTTAGGAAGGGATACGCAGTATTTT
TRBV12-3/TRBV12-4	many	TRBJ1-1	NA	CASSVRGPGRIEAFF	TGTGCCAGCAGCGTGCGAGGACCAGGGAGGATTGAAGCTTTCTTT
TRBV28	many	TRBJ2-7	NA	CASSSPAGSMGEQYF	TGTGCCAGCAGTTCCCCGGCAGGCTCGATGGGTGAGCAGTACTTC
TRBV27	many	TRBJ1-1	TRBD1	CASRPTGANTEAFF	TGTGCCAGCAGACCTACAGGGGCGAACACTGAAGCTTTCTTT
TRBV12-3/TRBV12-4	many	TRBJ2-7	TRBD2	CASRAGTSSFYEQYF	TGTGCCAGCAGGGCCGGGACTAGCAGTTTCTACGAGCAGTACTTC
TRBV4-2	NA	TRBJ2-7	TRBD1	CASSQESPGQASYEQYF	TGTGCCAGCAGCCAAGAATCCCCGGGACAGGCGTCCTACGAGCAGTACTTC
TRBV6-2/TRBV6-3	few	TRBJ2-2	TRBD2	CASSYSIGEREIHGELFF	TGTGCCAGCAGTTACTCGATAGGGGAGCGGGAGATCCACGGGGAGCTGTTTTTT
TRBV6-1	many	TRBJ2-7	TRBD2	CASSYTAGEAEQYF	TGTGCCAGCAGTTATACAGCGGGAGAGGCCGAGCAGTACTTC
TRBV13	NA	TRBJ2-1	NA	CASSFESNEQFF	TGTGCCAGCAGCTTTGAATCCAATGAGCAGTTCTTC
TRBV20-1	many	TRBJ1-1	TRBD1	CSARSTGGTEAFF	TGCAGTGCTAGATCGACAGGGGGCACTGAAGCTTTCTTT
TRBV6-5	many	TRBJ2-7	NA	CASSYSSSGEQYF	TGTGCCAGCAGTTACTCGAGTTCAGGGGAGCAGTACTTC
TRBV12-3/TRBV12-4	many	TRBJ2-7	TRBD2	CASSSGRGGRRSQYF	TGTGCCAGCAGTTCAGGGCGGGGCGGGAGGAGATCGCAGTACTTC
TRBV19	many	TRBJ1-5	NA	CASTALNQPQHF	TGTGCCAGTACCGCCCTCAATCAGCCCCAGCATTTT
TRBV27	many	TRBJ2-1	NA	CASPSGAEFF	TGTGCCAGCCCGTCGGGGGCGGAGTTCTTC
TRBV7-2	many	TRBJ2-7	NA	CASSSDRSNYEQYF	TGTGCCAGCAGCTCCGACAGGTCCAACTACGAGCAGTACTTC
TRBV11-1	many	TRBJ1-2	TRBD1	CASSLGTGTGYTF	TGTGCCAGCAGCTTGGGGACAGGGACCGGCTACACCTTC
TRBV28	many	TRBJ2-5	TRBD1	CASSPRDRGGETQYF	TGTGCCAGCAGTCCACGGGACAGGGGTGGAGAGACCCAGTACTTC
TRBV12-3/TRBV12-4	many	TRBJ2-2	TRBD1	CASSRTGANTGELFF	TGTGCCAGCAGCCGGACAGGGGCGAACACCGGGGAGCTGTTTTTT
TRBV12-3/TRBV12-4	NA	TRBJ2-1	NA	CASSQEPPSNTLF	TGTGCCAGCAGCCAAGAACCTCCTTCTAACACGCTCTTC
TRBV6-9	NA	TRBJ2-7	TRBD2	CASSLGLAGGGYSEQYF	TGTGCCAGCAGTTTGGGACTAGCGGGAGGCGGTTATTCCGAGCAGTACTTC
TRBV5-1	NA	TRBJ2-3	TRBD1	CASRSGQGFTDTQYF	TGCGCCAGCAGATCGGGACAGGGGTTCACAGATACGCAGTATTTT
TRBV6-6	NA	TRBJ2-7	TRBD1	CASVRDRGLNEQYF	TGTGCCAGCGTACGGGACAGGGGGCTGAACGAGCAGTACTTC
TRBV27	NA	TRBJ2-5	NA	CASRGGTSETQYF	TGTGCCAGCAGGGGTGGGACCAGCGAGACCCAGTACTTC
TRBV20-1	NA	TRBJ2-3	TRBD1	CSAIPHRGITDTQYF	TGCAGTGCCATCCCTCACAGGGGGATCACAGATACGCAGTATTTT
TRBV19	few	TRBJ2-2	NA	CASGMAGELFF	TGTGCCAGCGGGATGGCCGGGGAGCTGTTTTTT
TRBV6-1	many	TRBJ2-2	NA	CASSAEVPGELFF	TGTGCCAGCAGTGCCGAAGTTCCCGGGGAGCTGTTTTTT
TRBV24-1	many	TRBJ2-3	NA	CATSDPTGPRLRDTQYF	TGTGCCACCAGTGACCCGACCGGGCCCCGTCTGAGGGATACGCAGTATTTT
TRBV5-1	many	TRBJ2-2	NA	CASSSDNTGELFF	TGCGCCAGCAGCTCAGATAACACCGGGGAGCTGTTTTTT
TRBV12-3/TRBV12-4	many	TRBJ1-5	NA	CASGIRGQGQPQHF	TGTGCCAGCGGAATCAGGGGACAAGGTCAGCCCCAGCATTTT
TRBV6-1	many	TRBJ1-2	NA	CASSPGTPYGYTF	TGTGCCAGCAGTCCCGGGACACCCTATGGCTACACCTTC
TRBV20-1	NA	TRBJ1-4	TRBD1	CSARVGRGQANEKLFF	TGCAGTGCTAGAGTCGGGAGGGGGCAAGCTAATGAAAAACTGTTTTTT
TRBV20-1	many	TRBJ2-5	TRBD1	CSAGGGQGGETQYF	TGCAGTGCTGGCGGGGGACAGGGGGGAGAGACCCAGTACTTC
TRBV6-4	many	TRBJ1-5	NA	CASSESGGSNQPQHF	TGTGCCAGCAGTGAAAGTGGGGGAAGCAATCAGCCCCAGCATTTT
TRBV5-1	many	TRBJ1-2	NA	CASSERDAGTSGYTF	TGCGCCAGCAGCGAAAGGGATGCAGGGACAAGTGGCTACACCTTC
TRBV19	few	TRBJ1-6	TRBD1	CASSEQGFSYNSPLHF	TGTGCCAGTAGTGAACAGGGGTTTTCCTATAATTCACCCCTCCACTTT